This T cell receptor (beta chain) is drawn from a study of shared clonotypes between healthy human individuals. General study findings and limits: A handful of donors showed sharing of roughly 5% of naive CD4 clonotypes.

Comments on this clone: Antigen: not known.

Sequencing was performed with immunoSEQ multiplex PCR; in TCRdb, only in-frame clones are kept and a portion is missing. Of about 2 million clones in the sample, 95% were seen once. Investigators divided CD4+ cells into CD45RA+ naive and CD45RA-negative memory subsets. V trimming: 2 bases; J trimming: 6 bases; junction bases outside the gene matches: 4. The CDR3 has 15 residues. Germline V CDR1 and CDR2: SGHTA, FQGNSA. The chain couples TRBV7-2 to TRBJ2-2; 9 bases fit TRBD2. This sequence originates from a young man in good health. Material: naive CD4+ T cells sorted from blood. The subset here: CD45RA+ positively selected. The CDR3 loop reads CASSLMVAGAGELFF. Here the CDR3 DNA reads TGTGCCAGCAGCTTAATGGTAGCGGGGGCCGGGGAGCTGTTTTTT. The variable domain in full, with the rest retrieved from reference TRBV7-2 and TRBJ2-2, is GAGVSQSPSNKVTEKGKDVELRCDPISGHTALYWYRQSLGQGLEFLIYFQGNSAPDKSGLPSDRFSAERTGGSVSTLTIQRTQQEDSAVYLCASSLMVAGAGELFFGEGSRLTVL.